This T cell receptor beta chain derives from a study of sequential checkpoint blockade in melanoma. Study background: After both sequences, patients received maintenance nivolumab.

Germline values: CDR1 SGHRS, CDR2 YFSETQ. The CDR3 spans 13 residues. Treatment described: randomized to nivolumab then ipilimumab (arm A) or the reverse (arm B). Patients had received no earlier DNA-damaging chemotherapy. Live CD3+CD8+ CD19− CD56− cells were sorted from PBMCs. Profiling relied on immunoSEQ multiplex PCR, and the TCRdb table lists in-frame clones only, not all of them. The data contain over 15,000 clones, about 50% of them singletons. A word on this clone: A read error may be the cause here, since a much bigger clone is one base away.

The receptor comes from a human donor with melanoma. The J gene is TRBJ2-7, the V gene TRBV5-1, with D possibly being TRBD1 (6 bases). The sequencing here drew on CD8+ T cells sorted from blood (inferred from file names), taken from a patient given nivolumab and ipilimumab in sequence. CDR3 sequence reads: CTSSSGHIYEQYF. CDR3 DNA sequence: TGCACCAGCAGCTCGGGACATATCTACGAGCAGTACTTC.